The 15 T cell receptor beta chains below were found in one sample sequenced in a study of long-term antiretroviral therapy in people with HIV. Survey-level immunoSEQ v3.0 assays were run. Sequencing used immunoSEQ multiplex PCR; TCRdb keeps in-frame clones, though not all of them. Among over 35,000 clones listed, approximately 79% were seen once. The sample consisted of unsorted PBMCs, taken 1.5 years after starting antiretroviral therapy. These receptors were collected from a man aged 18 to 29 with HIV.

J is TRBJ1-1 and V is TRBV19; D remains ambiguous. CDR3 size: 11 residues. CDR1 is LNHDA and CDR2 is SQIVND in the germline V gene (reference sequence). The V gene lost 6 bases and the J gene lost 11 bases, with 13 bases spanning the gap. The CDR3 reads CASRYIEAAFF. In nucleotides, the CDR3 is TGTGCCAGTAGATACATAGAGGCTGCTTTCTTT. The full variable domain, in which reference TRBV19 and TRBJ1-1 provide the parts outside the CDR3, is DGGITQSPKYLFRKEGQNVTLSCEQNLNHDAMYWYRQDPGQGLRLIYYSQIVNDFQKGDIAEGYSVSREKKESFPLTVTSAQKNPTAFYLCASRYIEAAFFGQGTRLTVV.

V usage is TRBV7-8 and J usage is TRBJ1-5, with D maybe TRBD1 (6 bases). V lost 1 base to trimming and J lost 6 bases, with 10 bases between them. This CDR3 has 14 amino acids. CDR1 is SGHVS, CDR2 FQNEAQ, per germline. This CDR3 is CASSLGGASQPQHF. The CDR3 region has the DNA TGTGCCAGCAGCTTAGGGGGGGCAAGTCAGCCCCAGCATTTT.

This clone was observed once. The genes are TRBV5-1 and TRBJ2-5; TRBD1 might be the D (5 bases). The CDR3 runs 16 residues. V lost 4 bases, J lost 0 bases, and 16 bases lay in between. Germline V gives CDR1 SGHRS, CDR2 YFSETQ. This CDR3 reads CASSPGASTYQETQYF. In DNA form, the CDR3 reads TGCGCCAGCAGCCCTGGGGCGTCTACATACCAAGAGACCCAGTACTTC.

This CDR3 is CATHQKLAFF. DNA of the CDR3: TGTGCCACCCACCAGAAATTGGCTTTCTTT. The chain has TRBV28 and TRBJ1-1, with D uncertain. In germline, CDR1 is MDHEN, CDR2 SYDVKM. Trimming took 10 bases from V and 11 from J, leaving 14 bases between them. This CDR3 has 10 residues.

DNA of the CDR3: TGTGCCAGCAGTCAAATGCCGGGACAGGGGGTTCGGCAGCCCCAGCATTTT. Protein sequence: CASSQMPGQGVRQPQHF. J is TRBJ1-5 and V is TRBV27, with 11 bases aligning to TRBD1. Germline trimming cut 5 bases from V and 7 bases from J; bases unmatched to any gene: 13. This CDR3 has 17 amino acids. Per germline, CDR1 MNHEY and CDR2 SMNVEV (reference sequence).

This chain links TRBV27 with TRBJ1-5; weak D call: TRBD1 (5 bases). Germline CDR1 and CDR2: MNHEY and SMNVEV (reference sequence). The CDR3 runs to 15 residues. The V end was cut by 3 bases, the J end by 0 bases, with 9 bases between. This CDR3 is CASSLGRTSNQPQHF. The CDR3 DNA reads TGTGCCAGCAGTTTGGGGCGGACTAGCAATCAGCCCCAGCATTTT.

The chain combines TRBV5-3 with TRBJ2-1; unclear D gene. TRBV5-3 qualifies as an ORF whose function is uncertain. The CDR3 covers 18 residues. Trimming stripped 0 bases from V and 1 base from J, with 17 bases between. CDR3 region: CARSLGIRRKASYNEQFF. CDR3 nucleotide sequence: TGTGCCAGAAGCTTGGGGATCCGCAGGAAGGCATCCTACAATGAGCAGTTCTTC.

V is TRBV5-1 and J is TRBJ2-7; 10 bases align to TRBD2. Germline V CDR1 and CDR2: SGHRS, YFSETQ. The trim removed 4 bases at V and 2 bases at J, leaving 3 bases unmatched. There are 14 residues in the CDR3. The CDR3 nucleotides read TGCGCCAGCAGCCCCACTAGCGGGACCTACGAGCAGTACTTC. Amino acids: CASSPTSGTYEQYF.

The chain links TRBV19 to TRBJ2-1, with D unresolved. This CDR3 has 14 amino acids. V was cut by 6 bases and J by 4 bases, with 13 bases left in between. Germline CDR1 and CDR2: LNHDA and SQIVND (reference sequence). DNA for the CDR3: TGTGCCAGTAGCGGACGGCTTACTTACAATGAGCAGTTCTTC. Translation gives CASSGRLTYNEQFF.

A remark on this clone: Other DNA sequences within the sample encode an identical CDR3. The chain has TRBV5-1 and TRBJ2-2; a possible D gene is TRBD2 (6 bases). The germline gives CDR1 SGHRS, CDR2 YFSETQ. The CDR3 has 14 amino acids. V shed 4 bases and J shed 2 bases, with 9 bases lying between them. The chain's CDR3 is CASSLGLNTGELFF. CDR3 coding DNA: TGCGCCAGCAGCCTGGGACTTAACACCGGGGAGCTGTTTTTT. Together with reference TRBV5-1 and TRBJ2-2, the CDR3 gives the full variable domain: KAGVTQTPRYLIKTRGQQVTLSCSPISGHRSVSWYQQTPGQGLQFLFEYFSETQRNKGNFPGRFSGRQFSNSRSEMNVSTLELGDSALYLCASSLGLNTGELFFGEGSRLTVL.

The chain couples TRBV2 to TRBJ2-7, with D tentatively TRBD2 (5 bases). V was pared by 0 bases and J by 2 bases, with 11 bases between. This CDR3 has 15 amino acids. Germline V gene sequence: CDR1 SNHLY, CDR2 FYNNEI. CDR3 sequence (DNA): TGTGCCAGCAGTGAAGCCCCGGGATCCACCTACGAGCAGTACTTC. Translation: CASSEAPGSTYEQYF.

This sequence joins TRBV21-1 and TRBJ2-7. TRBV21-1 is deemed a pseudogene. This CDR3 contains 18 residues. The CDR3 sequence is CASSKGGGGDLALYEQYF. As DNA, the CDR3 is TGTGCCAGCAGCAAAGGTGGAGGGGGAGATCTAGCGTTATACGAGCAGTACTTC.

V is TRBV11-2 and J is TRBJ2-7, with D tentatively TRBD1 or TRBD2 (5 bases each). The germline gives CDR1 SGHAT, CDR2 FQNNGV. V was shortened by 1 base and J by 2 bases, with 18 bases between the two germline ends. The CDR3 length is 17 residues. The CDR3: CASSLGGYSALTYEQYF. The DNA of the CDR3 is TGTGCCAGCAGCTTAGGGGGGTACAGCGCCCTTACCTACGAGCAGTACTTC.

The chain carries TRBV5-1 and TRBJ2-3; TRBD1 matches 7 bases. This CDR3 region has 15 residues. J was trimmed by 4 bases and V by 4 bases; bases with no gene match: 9. The germline V gene has CDR1 SGHRS and CDR2 YFSETQ. CDR3 sequence (DNA): TGCGCCAGCAGCCGAGGGGGCCCTTTGTCAGATACGCAGTATTTT. Its protein is CASSRGGPLSDTQYF.

The V call is TRBV28, the J call TRBJ1-5, with 8 positions matching TRBD1. J was trimmed by 10 bases and V by 4 bases; bases with no gene match: 6. The germline CDR1 and CDR2 sequences are MDHEN and SYDVKM. This CDR3 region has 13 residues. The CDR3 sequence: CASSSTGAVPQHF. CDR3 nucleotides: TGTGCCAGCAGTTCGACAGGGGCCGTCCCCCAGCATTTT.